Following are 10 T cell receptor beta chains from one sample sequenced in a study of T cell repertoires in cytomegalovirus infection. For these TCRs, the target antigens are not known. TCRdb processed the reads anew with MiXCR; each CDR3 protein has one entry. This sample has about 920,000 distinct CDR3 sequences, with around 30% found just once. Sequencing used cultured CD8+ T cells from PBMCs, obtained from culture after CMV antigen stimulation. These receptors were collected from a human donor in good health (CMV status not recorded). Some clones in this sample may be carry-over from other donors' samples.

This clonotype has more than one count but fewer than ten. The J gene is TRBJ1-5, the V gene TRBV27; D call uncertain. V dropped 3 bases and J dropped 1 base, with 10 bases sitting between them. The CDR3 totals 15 residues. Germline loops: CDR1 MNHEY, CDR2 SMNVEV (reference sequence). Here the CDR3 DNA reads TGTGCCAGCAGTTTCGAAGGAGGGAGCAATCAGCCCCAGCATTTT. Protein: CASSFEGGSNQPQHF.

Concerning this clonotype itself: A read error may produce the germline difference seen at one junction end. The rearrangement joins TRBV6-2 or TRBV6-3 to TRBJ2-3, with D possibly called TRBD1 or TRBD2 (5 bases each). This CDR3 is 15 amino acids long. The V gene's germline CDR1 is MNHEY and CDR2 SVGEGT. CDR3 region: CVSIGAPLAPDTQYF. The DNA for the CDR3 is TGTGTCAGCATCGGGGCTCCTTTGGCGCCAGATACGCAGTATTTT.

The chain recombines TRBV7-2 with TRBJ2-7; TRBD1 matches 10 bases. CDR3 size: 15 residues. J was trimmed by 7 bases and V by 5 bases; bases with no gene match: 11. Germline V CDR1 and CDR2: SGHTA, FQGNSA. CDR3: CASSPTGGPAGEQYV. The CDR3 DNA follows: TGTGCCAGCAGCCCGACAGGGGGCCCAGCGGGGGAGCAGTACGTC.

This clonotype has just a few counts. This rearrangement joins TRBV27 to TRBJ1-2; unclear D gene. V lost 3 bases to trimming and J lost 10 bases, with 15 bases between them. Germline V gives CDR1 MNHEY, CDR2 SMNVEV (reference sequence). This CDR3 spans 13 amino acids. The CDR3 DNA is TGTGCCAGCAGTTTGGACGGAGGCAGGTTCTACACCTTC. This codes for CASSLDGGRFYTF.

This clonotype has more than one count but fewer than ten. V and J are TRBV6-2 or TRBV6-3 and TRBJ2-1; 11 bases align to TRBD1. Germline CDR1 is MNHEY and CDR2 is SVGEGT. V lost 0 bases and J lost 7; bases outside the gene matches: 11. The CDR3 extends over 18 amino acids. The CDR3 region has the DNA TGTGCCAGCAGTTACTCCATTAAAGGACAGGGGGCGAAGAATGAGCAGTTCTTC. Translated: CASSYSIKGQGAKNEQFF.

This rearrangement joins TRBV28 to TRBJ2-1; 11 bases are a match to TRBD2. The germline V gene encodes CDR1 MDHEN and CDR2 SYDVKM. With V trimmed by 4 bases and J by 5 bases, 10 bases remained unmatched. This CDR3 has 17 amino acids. The CDR3: CASSSYLGLAVHNEQFF. DNA of the CDR3: TGTGCCAGCAGTTCCTACCTGGGACTAGCGGTCCACAATGAGCAGTTCTTC.

A few counts support this clonotype. The chain uses TRBV6-5 and TRBJ2-1; 12 bases match TRBD2. The CDR3 has 14 residues. The germline V gene encodes CDR1 MNHEY and CDR2 SVGAGI. With 2 bases clipped from V and 10 bases from J, the junction kept 3 bases outside the gene matches. The CDR3 bases are TGTGCCAGCAGTTACCGGCTAGCGGGGGGGGAGCAGTTCTTC. Amino acids: CASSYRLAGGEQFF.

Worth noting for this clonotype: One junction end disagrees with the germline gene, perhaps due to a read error. The chain recombines TRBV7-2 with TRBJ2-1; a weak D match, TRBD2 (5 bases). Per germline, CDR1 SGHTA and CDR2 FQGNSA. The CDR3 runs 12 residues. The CDR3 DNA reads TGTGCCAGCAGCTTAGGAGCGGCCCCATCCCTCTTC. This translates into CASSLGAAPSLF.

The chain recombines TRBV2 with TRBJ2-3; 14 nucleotides agree with TRBD2. CDR1 and CDR2 from the germline V gene are SNHLY and FYNNEI. This CDR3 region has 15 residues. Trimming at V came to 8 bases and at J to 6 bases, leaving 7 bases not matched to a gene. The DNA for the CDR3 is TGTGCCAGCTATCTGACTAGCGGGGGGGCGGATACGCAGTATTTT. Translating it yields CASYLTSGGADTQYF.

This clonotype was picked up a small number of times. J is TRBJ2-2 and V is TRBV7-9, with a tentative D call TRBD1 (5 bases). Germline lookup yields CDR1 SEHNR and CDR2 FQNEAQ (reference sequence). The CDR3 is 15 residues long. V lost 3 bases and J lost 2, with 10 bases in between. CDR3 in amino acids: CASSFQGHNTGELFF. CDR3 sequence (DNA): TGTGCCAGCAGCTTCCAAGGACATAACACCGGGGAGCTGTTTTTT.